This T cell receptor (beta chain) was recovered during a study of OX40 agonist ivuxolimab in advanced cancers. Looking at the study overall: Among those treated, three patients had partial responses, one with hepatocellular carcinoma and two with cutaneous melanoma. Study-level results: The authors also found low normalized T-cell clonal expansion in some nonresponders. More expanded clones were seen, on average, in CD8+ T cells than in CD4+.

A history of autoimmune disease or systemic immunosuppression excluded patients. As regards this clone: Its antigen is unknown.

Germline V gives CDR1 SNHLY, CDR2 FYNNEI. The CDR3 has 14 residues. V lost 3 bases and J 3 bases, leaving 9 bases between the germline ends. Profiling relied on immunoSEQ multiplex PCR, and the TCRdb table lists in-frame clones only, not all of them. Of over 30,000 clones listed, approximately 89% were seen once; the top ten hold around 39%. The sequence was collected from an adult with an advanced solid tumor such as melanoma, head and neck, liver or kidney cancer. The chain recombines TRBV2 with TRBJ2-1, with unresolved D. The source was CD4+ or CD8+ T cells sorted from blood, collected in a trial of the OX40 agonist ivuxolimab. Here the CDR3 DNA reads TGTGCCAGCAGTGAGGTGGCGGTCTACAATGAGCAGTTCTTC. This encodes CASSEVAVYNEQFF.